This T cell receptor beta chain stems from a study of control samples from healthy donors and cancer patients. Data came from immunoSEQ multiplex PCR; TCRdb stores just in-frame clones and leaves some out. Of more than 100,000 clones in the sample, over 75% were seen once. The V gene's germline CDR1 is LNHDA and CDR2 SQIVND (reference sequence). 13 amino acids form the CDR3, both terminal residues included. Turning to this clone: The DNA is omitted, as the CDR3 cannot be located on it reliably, and the CDR3 follows TCRdb's listing.

The receptor was derived from a man between 18 and 29 years old in good health. The chain combines TRBV19 with TRBJ2-7. Sequenced sample: blood. CDR3 in amino acids: CASSIVASGTEYV.